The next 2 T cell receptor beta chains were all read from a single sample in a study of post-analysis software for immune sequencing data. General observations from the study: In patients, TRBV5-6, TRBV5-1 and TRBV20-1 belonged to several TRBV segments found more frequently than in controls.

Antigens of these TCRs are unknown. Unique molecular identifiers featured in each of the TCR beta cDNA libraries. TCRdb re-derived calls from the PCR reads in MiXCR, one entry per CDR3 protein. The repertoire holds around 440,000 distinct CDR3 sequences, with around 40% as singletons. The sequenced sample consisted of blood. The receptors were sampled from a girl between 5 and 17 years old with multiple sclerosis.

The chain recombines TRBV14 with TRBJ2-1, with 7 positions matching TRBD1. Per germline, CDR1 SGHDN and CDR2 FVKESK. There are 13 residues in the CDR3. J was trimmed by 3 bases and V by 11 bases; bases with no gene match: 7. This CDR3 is CAQGVDYYNEQFF. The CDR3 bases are TGTGCCCAGGGGGTAGATTACTACAATGAGCAGTTCTTC.

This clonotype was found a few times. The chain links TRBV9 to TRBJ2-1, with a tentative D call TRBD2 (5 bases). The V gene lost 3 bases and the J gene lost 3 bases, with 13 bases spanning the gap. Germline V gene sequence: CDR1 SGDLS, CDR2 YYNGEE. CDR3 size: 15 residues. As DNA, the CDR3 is TGTGCCAGCAGCGCGGATTCGCGGGTCTACAATGAGCAGTTCTTC. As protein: CASSADSRVYNEQFF.